This T cell receptor (beta chain) is drawn from a study of blood T cell repertoires in COVID-19. Study at large: Samples representing acute and convalescent COVID-19 were sourced from the United States, Italy and Spain. From T cells, B-cell-depleted T cells, or PBMCs came the material, which was cDNA or gDNA.

This clone was found once. The CDR3 spans 13 residues. Germline V CDR1 and CDR2: MNHEY, SVGAGI. V shed 6 bases and J shed 4 bases, with 9 bases lying between them. In the source study's methods: Amplifying reference gene primers gave estimates of nucleated cell counts. The repertoire was sequenced with immunoSEQ multiplex PCR; TCRdb's copy has only in-frame clones and lacks some. D and trimming were read from the DNA, whereas the V and J calls and clone size are those reported in that table. The sample holds about 300,000 clones, roughly 90% seen once. The sequence was collected from a man between 18 and 29 years old who had recovered from COVID-19. Sequencing was performed on peripheral blood. The chain links TRBV6-5 to TRBJ1-4; no definite D call. The CDR3 protein is CASSPRLNEKLFF. In DNA, the CDR3 is TGTGCCAGCAGCCCCCGACTTAATGAAAAACTGTTTTTT.